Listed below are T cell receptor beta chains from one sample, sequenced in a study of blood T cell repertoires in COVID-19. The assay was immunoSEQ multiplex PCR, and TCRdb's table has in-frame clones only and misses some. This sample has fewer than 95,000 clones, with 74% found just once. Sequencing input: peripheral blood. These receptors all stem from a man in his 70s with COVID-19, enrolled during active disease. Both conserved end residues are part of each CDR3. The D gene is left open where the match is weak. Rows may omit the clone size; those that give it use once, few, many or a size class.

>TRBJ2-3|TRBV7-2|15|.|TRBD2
CASSHERGGTDTQYF
TGTGCCAGCAGCCACGAGCGGGGTGGGACAGATACGCAGTATTTT
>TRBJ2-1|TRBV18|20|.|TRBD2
CASSPKNPGTSGRDYNEQFF
TGTGCCAGCTCACCTAAAAACCCCGGGACTAGCGGGAGGGACTACAATGAGCAGTTCTTC
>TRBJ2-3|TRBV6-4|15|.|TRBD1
CASSEVAGGADTQYF
TGTGCCAGCAGTGAAGTAGCAGGGGGAGCAGATACGCAGTATTTT
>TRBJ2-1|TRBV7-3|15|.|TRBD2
CASSTSGGSYNEQFF
TGTGCCAGCAGCACTAGCGGGGGCTCCTACAATGAGCAGTTCTTC
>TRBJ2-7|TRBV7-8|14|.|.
CASSFRDIGYEQYF
TGTGCCAGCAGCTTCAGGGACATAGGCTACGAGCAGTACTTC
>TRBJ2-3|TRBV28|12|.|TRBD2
CASKREVDTQYF
TGTGCCAGTAAGCGGGAGGTAGATACGCAGTATTTT
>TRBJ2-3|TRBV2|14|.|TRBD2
CASSEGLAVDTQYF
TGTGCCAGCAGTGAGGGACTAGCGGTGGATACGCAGTATTTT
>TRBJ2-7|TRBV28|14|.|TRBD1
CASRPGQGANEQYF
TGTGCCAGCAGGCCGGGACAGGGGGCTAACGAGCAGTACTTC
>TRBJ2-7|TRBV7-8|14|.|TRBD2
CASSLVQRDYEQYF
TGTGCCAGCAGCTTAGTCCAGCGGGATTACGAGCAGTACTTC
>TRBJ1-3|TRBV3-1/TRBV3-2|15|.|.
CASSLGRLLGNTIYF
TGTGCCAGCAGCCTTGGTCGTCTACTTGGAAACACCATATATTTT
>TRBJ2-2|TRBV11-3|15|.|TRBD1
CASSLSTGGPGELFF
TGTGCCAGCAGCCTGTCGACAGGGGGGCCCGGGGAGCTGTTTTTT
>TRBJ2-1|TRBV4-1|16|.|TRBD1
CASSQGTASSYNEQFF
TGCGCCAGCAGCCAGGGGACAGCGAGCTCCTACAATGAGCAGTTCTTC
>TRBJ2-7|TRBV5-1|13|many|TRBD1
CASSSQGSYEQYF
TGCGCCAGCAGCTCACAGGGGTCCTACGAGCAGTACTTC
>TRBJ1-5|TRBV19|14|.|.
CASSMVTGNQPQHF
TGTGCCAGTAGTATGGTAACAGGCAATCAGCCCCAGCATTTT
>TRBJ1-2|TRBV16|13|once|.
CASSQYGAYGYTF
TGTGCCAGCAGCCAATATGGGGCCTATGGCTACACCTTC
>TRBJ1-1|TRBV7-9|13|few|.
CASSLEANTEAFF
TGTGCCAGCAGCCTCGAAGCGAACACTGAAGCTTTCTTT
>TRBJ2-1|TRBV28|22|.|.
CASSLPFRAYWAGSSSYNEQFF
TGTGCCAGCAGTTTACCGTTCCGAGCGTATTGGGCGGGCTCAAGCTCCTACAATGAGCAGTTCTTC
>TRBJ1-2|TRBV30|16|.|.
CAWGPANGQPNYGYTF
TGTGCCTGGGGACCCGCCAATGGACAGCCTAACTATGGCTACACCTTC
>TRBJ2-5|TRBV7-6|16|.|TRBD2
CASSLAGGGPKETQYF
TGTGCCAGCAGCTTAGCGGGCGGGGGGCCAAAAGAGACCCAGTACTTC
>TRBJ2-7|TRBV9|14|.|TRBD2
CASSVGGRELEQYF
TGTGCCAGCAGCGTAGGCGGGAGAGAGCTCGAGCAGTACTTC
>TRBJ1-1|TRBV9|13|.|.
CASSVSPDTEAFF
TGTGCCAGCAGCGTATCCCCCGACACTGAAGCTTTCTTT
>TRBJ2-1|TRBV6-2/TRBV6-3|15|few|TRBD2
CASSSSGGSYNEQFF
TGTGCCAGCAGTTCCTCGGGAGGGAGCTACAATGAGCAGTTCTTC
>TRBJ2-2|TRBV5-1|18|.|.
CASSWTRQEMTNTGELFF
TGCGCCAGCAGCTGGACAAGACAGGAGATGACGAACACCGGGGAGCTGTTTTTT
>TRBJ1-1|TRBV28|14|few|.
CATGEGNKNTEAFF
TGTGCCACCGGGGAAGGGAACAAGAACACTGAAGCTTTCTTT
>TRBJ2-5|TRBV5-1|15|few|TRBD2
CASSLVLAGDETQYF
TGCGCCAGCAGCTTGGTTCTAGCGGGAGATGAGACCCAGTACTTC
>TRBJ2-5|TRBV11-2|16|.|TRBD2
CASSFSTSGSGETQYF
TGTGCCAGCAGCTTCTCGACTAGCGGGAGCGGAGAGACCCAGTACTTC
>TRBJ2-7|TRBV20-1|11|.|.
CSASQQGAISF
TGCAGTGCTAGCCAACAGGGCGCTATATCCTTC
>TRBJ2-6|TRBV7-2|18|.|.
CASSLARQGPSGANVLTF
TGTGCCAGCAGCTTAGCCAGGCAGGGCCCCTCTGGGGCCAACGTCCTGACTTTC
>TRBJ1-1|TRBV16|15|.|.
CASSQNRALNTEAFF
TGTGCCAGCAGCCAAAACAGGGCATTGAACACTGAAGCTTTCTTT
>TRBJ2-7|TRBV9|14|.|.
CASSVGWASYEQYF
TGTGCCAGCAGCGTAGGGTGGGCGTCCTACGAGCAGTACTTC
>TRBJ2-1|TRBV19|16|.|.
CASSIDPGTYYNEQFF
TGTGCCAGTAGTATAGACCCCGGGACTTATTACAATGAGCAGTTCTTC
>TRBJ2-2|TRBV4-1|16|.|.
CASSQGRGGNTGELFF
TGCGCCAGCAGCCAAGGACGGGGTGGGAACACCGGGGAGCTGTTTTTT
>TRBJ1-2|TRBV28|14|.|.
CASSLLAGNYGYTF
TGTGCCAGCAGTTTATTGGCAGGCAACTATGGCTACACCTTC
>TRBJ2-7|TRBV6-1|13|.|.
CASSEGLVYEQYF
TGTGCCAGCAGTGAAGGACTAGTCTACGAGCAGTACTTC
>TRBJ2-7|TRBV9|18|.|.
CASSVGPGFPSNLYEQYF
TGTGCCAGCAGCGTAGGTCCAGGTTTCCCCTCGAATCTCTACGAGCAGTACTTC
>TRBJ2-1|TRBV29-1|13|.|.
CSDQTASYNEQFF
TGCAGCGACCAGACAGCATCCTACAATGAGCAGTTCTTC
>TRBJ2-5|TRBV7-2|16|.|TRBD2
CASSSPSGRAGETQYF
TGTGCCAGCAGCTCCCCAAGCGGGAGGGCCGGGGAGACCCAGTACTTC
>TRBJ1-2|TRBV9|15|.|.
CASSVGTSRGYGYTF
TGTGCCAGCAGCGTAGGGACTTCCCGGGGCTATGGCTACACCTTC
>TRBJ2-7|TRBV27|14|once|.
CASSLSRGWGEQYF
TGTGCCAGCAGTTTGTCCAGAGGGTGGGGCGAGCAGTACTTC
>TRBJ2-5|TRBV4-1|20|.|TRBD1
CASSHYAGTGGGIPQETQYF
TGCGCCAGCAGCCATTATGCCGGGACAGGGGGCGGAATACCCCAAGAGACCCAGTACTTC
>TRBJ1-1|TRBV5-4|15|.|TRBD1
CASSPAQGVNTEAFF
TGTGCCAGCAGCCCAGCGCAGGGGGTGAACACTGAAGCTTTCTTT
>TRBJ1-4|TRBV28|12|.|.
CASSLTPEKLFF
TGTGCCAGCAGTTTAACTCCCGAAAAACTGTTTTTT
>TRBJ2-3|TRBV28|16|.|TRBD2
CASSLGAGVSTDTQYF
TGTGCCAGCAGTTTGGGAGCGGGAGTGAGCACAGATACGCAGTATTTT
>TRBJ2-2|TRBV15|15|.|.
CATSRDPQGTGELFF
TGTGCCACCAGCAGAGATCCTCAGGGAACCGGGGAGCTGTTTTTT
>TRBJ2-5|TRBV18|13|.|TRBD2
CASSTGTTETQYF
TGTGCCAGCTCGACCGGGACTACCGAGACCCAGTACTTC
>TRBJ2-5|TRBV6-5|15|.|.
CASSYSLAGLETQYF
TGTGCCAGCAGTTACTCCCTAGCTGGGCTAGAGACCCAGTACTTC
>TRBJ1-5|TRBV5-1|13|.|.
CASSMDGNQPQHF
TGCGCCAGCAGCATGGACGGGAATCAGCCCCAGCATTTT
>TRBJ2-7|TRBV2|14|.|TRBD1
CASTVQGALNEQYF
TGTGCCAGCACCGTACAGGGGGCATTAAACGAGCAGTACTTC
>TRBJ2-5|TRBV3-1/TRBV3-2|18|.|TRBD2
CASTMSGLAGGVMETQYF
TGTGCCAGCACCATGTCTGGACTAGCGGGAGGGGTAATGGAGACCCAGTACTTC
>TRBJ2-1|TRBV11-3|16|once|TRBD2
CASSQAGTSGYNEQFF
TGTGCCAGCTCCCAAGCGGGGACTAGCGGCTACAATGAGCAGTTCTTC
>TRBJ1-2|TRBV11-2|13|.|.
CASSSGTHYGYTF
TGTGCCAGCAGCTCTGGGACTCATTATGGCTACACCTTC
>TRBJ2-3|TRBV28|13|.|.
CANQAPNEDTQYF
TGTGCCAACCAGGCTCCGAATGAAGATACGCAGTATTTT
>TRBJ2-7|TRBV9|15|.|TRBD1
CASSVGQGASYEQYF
TGTGCCAGCAGCGTTGGACAGGGGGCCTCCTACGAGCAGTACTTC